This TCR beta chain originates from a study of human T cells and chemical hapten exposure. Whole-study results and caveats: No alteration of TCRs above 1 in 1000 frequency was seen with DPC sensitization. Donors, who had alopecia, may show an immune response that differs from healthy people's.

Stated time point: pre-sensitization, week 0. The treatment: therapeutic diphenylcyclopropenone sensitization with weekly scalp DPC. Extraction yielded total RNA from whole blood (unfractionated). TCRdb processed the RACE reads anew with MiXCR; each CDR3 protein has one entry. The sample has some 330,000 distinct CDR3 sequences; about 5.4% are singletons. This clonotype was seen a few times. Its antigen is not identified. The material sequenced was whole blood, taken in connection with sensitization to the hapten diphenylcyclopropenone (DPC). The sequence was collected from a young woman with alopecia areata. Some clones in this sample may be carry-over from other donors' samples.

DNA of the CDR3: TGTGCCAGCAGAAGTGAGGGGGGCCGCAATGAGCAGTTCTTC. This encodes CASRSEGGRNEQFF. The chain recombines TRBV6-2 or TRBV6-3 with TRBJ2-1; the D call may be TRBD1 or TRBD2 (6 bases each). The CDR3 loop spans 14 amino acids. The germline V gene has CDR1 MNHEY and CDR2 SVGEGT. V was pared by 6 bases and J by 6 bases, with 15 bases between.